This T cell receptor beta chain was obtained from a study of T cell repertoires in cytomegalovirus infection. Study as a whole: It was the public TCR beta signatures that indicated both CMV infection and matching HLA type. General observations from the study: The response measured ex vivo was dominated by TCR beta clonotypes (HLA-C-restricted and CMV-specific).

This CDR3 contains 12 residues. Germline V gene data show CDR1 as SNHLY and CDR2 as FYNNEI. The V and J ends lost 11 bases and 0 bases respectively, with 7 bases between them. As regards this clonotype: Its antigen remains unknown.

TCRdb analysed the reads with MiXCR anew, one entry per CDR3 protein. This table has 750,000 to 900,000 distinct CDR3 sequences, approximately 32% appearing once. The clonotype originates from a human donor in good health (CMV status not recorded). Some clones in this sample may be carry-over from other donors' samples. Specimen: cultured CD8+ T cells from PBMCs, collected from culture after CMV antigen stimulation. V usage is TRBV2 and J usage is TRBJ2-2; D remains ambiguous. This CDR3 reads CARETNTGELFF. The CDR3 coding sequence is TGTGCCCGCGAGACGAACACCGGGGAGCTGTTTTTT.